This T cell receptor (beta chain) is from a study of blood T cell repertoires in COVID-19. As for the study in general: Whether acute or convalescent, the COVID-19 samples came from the United States, Italy and Spain. Nucleic acid was either cDNA or gDNA, and it came from T cells, B-cell-depleted T cells, or PBMCs.

It was during active infection that Seattle patients were enrolled and then longitudinally followed. The protocol was immunoSEQ multiplex PCR, while the TCRdb copy is restricted to in-frame clones and leaves out a portion. The data show about 260,000 clones, with approximately 86% seen just once and around 5.1% held by the top ten. Germline V CDR1 and CDR2: MNHEY, SVGEGT. V shed 3 bases, J shed 11 bases, and the junction held 7 bases outside the gene matches. This CDR3 contains 14 residues. The V and J genes are TRBV6-2 or TRBV6-3 and TRBJ1-6, with TRBD1 identical over 7 bases. The source material was peripheral blood. The clonotype was recovered from a woman in her fifties or sixties with COVID-19, enrolled during active disease. The DNA for the CDR3 is TGTGCCAGCAGTTATTCAGGGGGTAGTACACCCCTCCACTTT. Its protein product is CASSYSGGSTPLHF.